Listed below are T cell receptor beta chains from one sample, sequenced in a study of brain T cells in children with intractable seizures. Measured with immunoSEQ multiplex PCR; TCRdb has only the in-frame clones, and not every one. The table has over 95,000 clones, 94% seen once. Specimen: peripheral blood, collected at surgery. These receptor sequences come from a boy in the first two years of life with hemimegalencephaly and intractable seizures. The CDR3 runs from the conserved cysteine through the conserved F or W. The D gene is left open where the match is weak. Clone sizes are given selectively: once, few, many, or a class where the clone is expanded.

size	D	V	J	DNA	CDR3
NA	NA	TRBV27	TRBJ2-7	TGTGCCAGCAGGGGGGTGCACGAGCAGTACTTC	CASRGVHEQYF
NA	NA	TRBV5-1	TRBJ1-2	TGCGCCAGCAGCTTGGATTACTATGGCTACACCTTC	CASSLDYYGYTF
NA	NA	TRBV12-5	TRBJ2-7	TGTGCTAGTGGTTTGTACGCCCGGGGGCAGTACTTC	CASGLYARGQYF
NA	NA	TRBV6-2/TRBV6-3	TRBJ2-1	TGTGCCAGCAGTTGGTCAGTTGTGTTTGGCAATGAGCAGTTCTTC	CASSWSVVFGNEQFF
once	TRBD1	TRBV9	TRBJ2-3	TGTGCCAGCAGCGTAACAGGGGCCACAGATACGCAGTATTTT	CASSVTGATDTQYF
NA	NA	TRBV11-3	TRBJ2-7	TGTGCCAGCAGCTTAGTCGGGCTTACCTACGAGCAGTACTTC	CASSLVGLTYEQYF
NA	NA	TRBV13	TRBJ2-3	TGTGCCAGCAGCCATCCCCACGATACGCAGTATTTT	CASSHPHDTQYF
NA	NA	TRBV28	TRBJ2-5	TGTGCCAGCAGTTATGACATGGGCCCTTCCCAAGAGACCCAGTACTTC	CASSYDMGPSQETQYF
NA	TRBD1	TRBV28	TRBJ2-7	TGTGCCAGCAGCCCCCAGGGGGCGCTTAGCGAGCAGTACTTC	CASSPQGALSEQYF
once	NA	TRBV12-5	TRBJ1-1	TGTGCTAGTGGTTTGGTACTGACAGCTAAGGCAACTACGATGAACACTGAAGCTTTCTTT	CASGLVLTAKATTMNTEAFF
once	TRBD2	TRBV6-5	TRBJ2-1	TGTGCCAGCAAGGTAGCGGGAGCCAATGAGCAGTTCTTC	CASKVAGANEQFF
NA	TRBD2	TRBV5-4	TRBJ2-3	TGTGCCAGCAGCTTGCTCGCGGGAGGGCCGGTGAGCACAGATACGCAGTATTTT	CASSLLAGGPVSTDTQYF
NA	TRBD2	TRBV28	TRBJ2-3	TGTGCCTTAAAAATCCCCGGGGGGATCCCAGATACGCAGTATTTT	CALKIPGGIPDTQYF
NA	NA	TRBV24-1	TRBJ2-3	TGTGCCACCCGAAACCAGGGCCCCACAGATACGCAGTATTTT	CATRNQGPTDTQYF
NA	NA	TRBV28	TRBJ1-1	TGTGCCAGCAGTTTCAGTTGGGCGGACACTGAAGCTTTCTTT	CASSFSWADTEAFF
NA	TRBD2	TRBV10-3	TRBJ2-1	TGTGCCATCAGCTTAGCGGGAGGGAAAAATGAGCAGTTCTTC	CAISLAGGKNEQFF
NA	NA	TRBV28	TRBJ1-4	TGTGCCAGCAGTTTATACGGGGCGCTGGATGAAAAACTGTTTTTT	CASSLYGALDEKLFF
NA	NA	TRBV19	TRBJ2-1	TGTGCCAGTAGTAGACAGGCGGTCGAGCAGTTCTTC	CASSRQAVEQFF